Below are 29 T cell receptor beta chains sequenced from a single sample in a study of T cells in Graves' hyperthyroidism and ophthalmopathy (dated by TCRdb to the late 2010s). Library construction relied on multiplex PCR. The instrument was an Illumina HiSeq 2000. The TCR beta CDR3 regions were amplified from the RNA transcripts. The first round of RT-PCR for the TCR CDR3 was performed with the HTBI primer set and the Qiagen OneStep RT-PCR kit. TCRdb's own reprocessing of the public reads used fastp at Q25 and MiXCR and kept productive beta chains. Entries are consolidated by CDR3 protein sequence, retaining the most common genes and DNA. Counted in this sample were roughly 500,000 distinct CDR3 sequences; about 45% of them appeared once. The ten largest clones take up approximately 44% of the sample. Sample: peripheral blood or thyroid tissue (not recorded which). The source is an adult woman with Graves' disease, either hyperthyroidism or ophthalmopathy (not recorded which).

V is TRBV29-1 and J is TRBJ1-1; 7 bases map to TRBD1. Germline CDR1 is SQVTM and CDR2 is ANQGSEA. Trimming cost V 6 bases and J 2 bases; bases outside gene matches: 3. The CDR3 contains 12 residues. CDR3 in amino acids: CSVGQPNTEAFF. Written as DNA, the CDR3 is TGCAGCGTGGGACAGCCTAACACTGAAGCTTTCTTT.

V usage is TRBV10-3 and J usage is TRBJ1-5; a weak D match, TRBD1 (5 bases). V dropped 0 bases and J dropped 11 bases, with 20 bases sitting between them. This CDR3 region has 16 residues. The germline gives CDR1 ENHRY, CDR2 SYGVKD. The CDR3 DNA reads TGTGCCATCAGTGAGTCGGGGCTAGCGGTACAAGAGACCCAGCATTTT. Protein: CAISESGLAVQETQHF.

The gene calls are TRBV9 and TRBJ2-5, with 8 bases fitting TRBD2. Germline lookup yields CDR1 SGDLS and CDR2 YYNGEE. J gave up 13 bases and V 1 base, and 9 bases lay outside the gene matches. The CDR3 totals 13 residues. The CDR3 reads CASSVPGGDERYF. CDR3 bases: TGTGCCAGCAGCGTACCCGGGGGGGACGAGCGGTACTTC.

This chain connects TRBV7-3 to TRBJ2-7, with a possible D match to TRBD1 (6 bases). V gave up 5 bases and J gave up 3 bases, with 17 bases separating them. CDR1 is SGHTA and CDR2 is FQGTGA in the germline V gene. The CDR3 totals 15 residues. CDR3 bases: TGTGCCAGCAGCCTCAGAGGGGGAACGGACTACGAGCAGTACTTC. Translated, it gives CASSLRGGTDYEQYF.

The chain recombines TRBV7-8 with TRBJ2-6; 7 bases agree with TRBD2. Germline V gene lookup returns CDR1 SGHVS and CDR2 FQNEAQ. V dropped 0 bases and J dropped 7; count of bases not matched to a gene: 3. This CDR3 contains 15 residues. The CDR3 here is CASSLARGFANVLTF. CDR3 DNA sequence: TGTGCCAGCAGCTTAGCGCGGGGGTTTGCCAACGTCCTGACTTTC.

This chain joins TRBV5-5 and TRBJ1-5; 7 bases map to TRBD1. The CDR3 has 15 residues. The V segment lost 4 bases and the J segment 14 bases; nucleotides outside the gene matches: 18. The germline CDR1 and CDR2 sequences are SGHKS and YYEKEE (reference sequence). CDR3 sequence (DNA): TGTGCCAGCAGCGAGGGGGGGCAGGGGGTCCCCTCGGAGCATTTT. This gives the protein CASSEGGQGVPSEHF.

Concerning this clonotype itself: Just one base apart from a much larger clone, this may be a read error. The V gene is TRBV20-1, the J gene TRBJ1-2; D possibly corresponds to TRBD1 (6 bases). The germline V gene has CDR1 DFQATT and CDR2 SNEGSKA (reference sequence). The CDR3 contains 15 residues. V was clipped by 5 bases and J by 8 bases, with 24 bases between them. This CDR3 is CSAYTRDTSGYGYTF. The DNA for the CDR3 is TGCAGTGCTTATACCCGGGACACTTCCGGGTACGGCTACACCTTC.

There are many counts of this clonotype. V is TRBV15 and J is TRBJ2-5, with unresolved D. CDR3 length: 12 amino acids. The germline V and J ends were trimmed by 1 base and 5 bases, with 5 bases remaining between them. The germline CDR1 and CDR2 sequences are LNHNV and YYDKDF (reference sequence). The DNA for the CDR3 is TGTGCCACCAGCAGAGTCGAGGAGACCCAGTACTTC. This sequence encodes CATSRVEETQYF.

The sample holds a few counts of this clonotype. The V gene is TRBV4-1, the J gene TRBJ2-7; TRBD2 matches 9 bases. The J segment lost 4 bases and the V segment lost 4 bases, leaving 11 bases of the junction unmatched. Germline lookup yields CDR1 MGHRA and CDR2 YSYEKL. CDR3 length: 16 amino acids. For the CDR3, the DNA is TGCGCCAGCAGCCTTACCGCTAGCGGGAACGCTTACGAGCAGTACTTC. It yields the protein CASSLTASGNAYEQYF.

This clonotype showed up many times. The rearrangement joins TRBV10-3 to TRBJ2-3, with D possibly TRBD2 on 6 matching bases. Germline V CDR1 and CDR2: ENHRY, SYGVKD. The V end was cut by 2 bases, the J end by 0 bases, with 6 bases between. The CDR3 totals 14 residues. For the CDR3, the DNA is TGTGCCATCAGTGAGCGGGAGAGCACAGATACGCAGTATTTT. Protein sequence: CAISERESTDTQYF.

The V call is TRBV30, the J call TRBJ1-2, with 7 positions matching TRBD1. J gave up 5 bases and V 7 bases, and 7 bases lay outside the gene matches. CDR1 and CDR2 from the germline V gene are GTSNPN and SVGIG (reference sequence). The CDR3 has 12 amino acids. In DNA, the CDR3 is TGTGCCTCTAAGACAGGGATATATGGCTACACCTTC. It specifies CASKTGIYGYTF.

The CDR3 DNA sequence: TGCAGCGTTGATGGGGGTGCAAGCACAGATACGCAGTATTTT. It yields the protein CSVDGGASTDTQYF. The chain has TRBV29-1 and TRBJ2-3; D tentatively fits TRBD1 or TRBD2 (5 bases each). The CDR3 length is 14 residues. V was clipped by 3 bases and J by 0 bases, with 10 bases between them. Germline CDR1 is SQVTM and CDR2 is ANQGSEA.

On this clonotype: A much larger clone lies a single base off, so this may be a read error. In nucleotides, the CDR3 is TGTGCCAGCAGCTGGACAGGGGATAGAGCTGAAGCTTTCTTT. This translates into CASSWTGDRAEAFF. The genes are TRBV12-3 or TRBV12-4 and TRBJ1-1, with 9 bases aligning to TRBD1. The V segment lost 6 bases and the J segment 6 bases; nucleotides outside the gene matches: 8. The CDR3 covers 14 residues.

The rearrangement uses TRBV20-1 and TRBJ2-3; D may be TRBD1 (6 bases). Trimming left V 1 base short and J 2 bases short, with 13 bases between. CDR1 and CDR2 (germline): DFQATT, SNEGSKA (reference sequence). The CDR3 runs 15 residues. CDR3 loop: CSARGDNPYTDTQYF. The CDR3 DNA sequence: TGCAGTGCTAGAGGGGACAATCCGTACACAGATACGCAGTATTTT.

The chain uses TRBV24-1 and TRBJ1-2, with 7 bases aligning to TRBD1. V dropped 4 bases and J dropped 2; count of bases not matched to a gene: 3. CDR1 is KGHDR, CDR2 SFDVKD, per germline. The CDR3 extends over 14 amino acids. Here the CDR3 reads CATSDPQGNYGYTF. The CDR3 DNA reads TGTGCCACCAGTGACCCACAGGGGAACTATGGCTACACCTTC.

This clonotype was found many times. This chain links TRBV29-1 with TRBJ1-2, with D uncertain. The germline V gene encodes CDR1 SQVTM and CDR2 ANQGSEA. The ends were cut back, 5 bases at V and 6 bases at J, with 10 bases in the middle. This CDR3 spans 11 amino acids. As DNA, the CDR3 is TGCAGCGTTTCGGACGGAGATGGCTACACCTTC. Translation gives CSVSDGDGYTF.

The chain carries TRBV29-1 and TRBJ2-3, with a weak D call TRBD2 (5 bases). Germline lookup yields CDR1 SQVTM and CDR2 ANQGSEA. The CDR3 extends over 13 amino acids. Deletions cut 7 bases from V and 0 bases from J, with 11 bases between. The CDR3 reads CSGRRLSTDTQYF. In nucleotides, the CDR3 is TGCAGCGGGAGGCGATTGAGCACAGATACGCAGTATTTT.

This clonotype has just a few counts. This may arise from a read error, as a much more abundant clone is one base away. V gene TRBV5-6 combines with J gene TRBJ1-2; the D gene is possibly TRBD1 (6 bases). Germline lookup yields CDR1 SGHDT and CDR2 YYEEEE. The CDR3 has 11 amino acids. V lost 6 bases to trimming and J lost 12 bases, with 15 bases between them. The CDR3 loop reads CASTRGQGHTF. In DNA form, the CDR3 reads TGTGCCAGCACCAGGGGCCAAGGCCACACCTTC.

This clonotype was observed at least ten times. CDR3 nucleotides: TGTGCCAGCATAGTATGGGGGCCGAACACTGAAGCTTTCTTT. The encoded protein is CASIVWGPNTEAFF. V gene TRBV6-2 or TRBV6-3 combines with J gene TRBJ1-1; D may be TRBD1 (6 bases). The CDR3 length is 14 residues. Trimming cost V 7 bases and J 1 base, with 13 bases left between them. From germline, CDR1 is MNHEY and CDR2 SVGEGT.

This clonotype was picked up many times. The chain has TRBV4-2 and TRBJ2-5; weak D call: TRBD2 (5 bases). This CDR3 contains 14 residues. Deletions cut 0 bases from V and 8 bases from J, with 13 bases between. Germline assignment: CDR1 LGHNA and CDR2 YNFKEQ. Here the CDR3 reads CASSQDRDGRTQYF. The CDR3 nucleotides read TGTGCCAGCAGCCAAGATCGGGATGGGCGAACCCAGTACTTC.

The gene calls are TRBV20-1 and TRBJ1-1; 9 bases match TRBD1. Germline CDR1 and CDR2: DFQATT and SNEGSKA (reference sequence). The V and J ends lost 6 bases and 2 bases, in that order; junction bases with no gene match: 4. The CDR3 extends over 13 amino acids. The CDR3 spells CSAGDRVNTEAFF. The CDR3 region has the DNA TGCAGTGCGGGGGACAGGGTTAACACTGAAGCTTTCTTT.

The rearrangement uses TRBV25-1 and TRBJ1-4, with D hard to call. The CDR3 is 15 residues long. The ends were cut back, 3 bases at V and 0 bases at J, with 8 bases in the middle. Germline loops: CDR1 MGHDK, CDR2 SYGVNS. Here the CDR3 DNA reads TGTGCCAGCAGTGAGCACAGATCAACTAATGAAAAACTGTTTTTT. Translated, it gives CASSEHRSTNEKLFF.

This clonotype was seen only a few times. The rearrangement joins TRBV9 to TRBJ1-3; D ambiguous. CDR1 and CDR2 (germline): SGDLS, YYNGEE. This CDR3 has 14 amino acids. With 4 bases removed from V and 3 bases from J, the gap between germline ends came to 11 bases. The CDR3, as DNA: TGTGCCAGCAGCCCCGACACAAGTGGAAACACCATATATTTT. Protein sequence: CASSPDTSGNTIYF.

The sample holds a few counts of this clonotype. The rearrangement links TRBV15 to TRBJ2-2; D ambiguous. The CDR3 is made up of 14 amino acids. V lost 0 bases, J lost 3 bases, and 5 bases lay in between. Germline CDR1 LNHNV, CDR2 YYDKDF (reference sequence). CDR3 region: CATSRDRYTGELFF. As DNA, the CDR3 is TGTGCCACCAGCAGAGACCGGTACACCGGGGAGCTGTTTTTT. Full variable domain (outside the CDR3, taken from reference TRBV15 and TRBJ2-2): DAMVIQNPRYQVTQFGKPVTLSCSQTLNHNVMYWYQQKSSQAPKLLFHYYDKDFNNEADTPDNFQSRRPNTSFCFLDIRSPGLGDTAMYLCATSRDRYTGELFFGEGSRLTVL.

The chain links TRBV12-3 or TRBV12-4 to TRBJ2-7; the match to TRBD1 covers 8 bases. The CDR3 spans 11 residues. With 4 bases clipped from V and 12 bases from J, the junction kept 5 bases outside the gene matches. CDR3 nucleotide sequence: TGTGCCAGCAGTTCGACAGGGGTAGCGTACTTC. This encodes CASSSTGVAYF.

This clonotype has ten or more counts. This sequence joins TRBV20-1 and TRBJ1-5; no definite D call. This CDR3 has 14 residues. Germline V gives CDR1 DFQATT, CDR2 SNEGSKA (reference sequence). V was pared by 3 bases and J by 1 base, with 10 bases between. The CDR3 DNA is TGCAGTGCTAGTACCTGGAGAAGCAATCAGCCCCAGCATTTT. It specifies CSASTWRSNQPQHF.

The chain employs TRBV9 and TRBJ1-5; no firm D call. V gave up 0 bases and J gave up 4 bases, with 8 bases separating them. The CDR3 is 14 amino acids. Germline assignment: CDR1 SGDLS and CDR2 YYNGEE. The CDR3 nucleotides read TGTGCCAGCAGCGTAGAAGACTTTAATCAGCCCCAGCATTTT. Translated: CASSVEDFNQPQHF.

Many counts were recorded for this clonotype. The DNA for the CDR3 is TGTGCCAGCAGTGACCCGACGGAGACCCAGTACTTC. It yields the protein CASSDPTETQYF. The chain joins TRBV6-1 to TRBJ2-5; D unclear. Trimming removed 3 bases from V and 5 bases from J, with 7 bases in between. The length of the CDR3 is 12 residues. The germline CDR1 and CDR2 sequences are MNHNS and SASEGT.

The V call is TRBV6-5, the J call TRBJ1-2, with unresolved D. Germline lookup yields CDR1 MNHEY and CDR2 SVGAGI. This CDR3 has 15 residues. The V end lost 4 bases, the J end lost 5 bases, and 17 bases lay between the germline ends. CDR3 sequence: CASSSLQPREYGYTF. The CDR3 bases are TGTGCCAGCAGTTCGCTCCAGCCCCGGGAGTATGGCTACACCTTC.